This TCR beta chain was recovered during a study of shared clonotypes between healthy human individuals. The CDR3 has 14 amino acids. Trimming took off 4 bases at V and 0 bases at J, with 7 bases between the two ends. The germline V gene has CDR1 GTSNPN and CDR2 SVGIG (reference sequence). TCRdb's table, derived via immunoSEQ multiplex PCR, lists solely in-frame clones and lacks some. The sample lists under 2,000,000 clones; less than 95% were seen once. Only CD45RO-negative cells positively selected for CCR7 counted as naive CD8 cells, so terminally differentiated effector memory CD45RA+ cells were excluded.

The source material was naive CD8+ T cells sorted from blood. The chain is built from TRBV30 and TRBJ2-6; no clear D. The clonotype originates from a man aged 18 to 29 in good health. The CDR3 sequence is CAWTVTSGANVLTF. In DNA, the CDR3 is TGTGCCTGGACTGTCACCTCTGGGGCCAACGTCCTGACTTTC.